The rows below give T cell receptor beta chains drawn from one sample of a study of blood T cell repertoires in COVID-19. Profiling relied on immunoSEQ multiplex PCR, and the TCRdb table lists in-frame clones only, not all of them. The sample consists of 200,000 to 250,000 clones, 82% of them appearing once. Sequencing input: peripheral blood. All receptors come from an elderly woman with acute or convalescent COVID-19. The CDR3 runs from the conserved cysteine through the conserved F or W. A D gene is named only where the DNA matches it firmly. Where a row states a size, it is once, few, many or the class of an expanded clone; other rows omit it.

TRBJ2-1,TRBV5-1,.,.,CASSLGASYNEQFF,TGCGCCAGCAGCTTGGGGGCCTCCTACAATGAGCAGTTCTTC
TRBJ1-2,TRBV25-1,.,.,CASRGHGGNYGYTF,TGTGCCAGCAGGGGTCACGGCGGAAACTATGGCTACACCTTC
TRBJ1-1,TRBV2,.,.,CASSVQGLRNTEAFF,TGTGCCAGCAGTGTTCAGGGGCTCCGGAACACTGAAGCTTTCTTT
TRBJ2-3,TRBV9,TRBD2,.,CASGAASGRSTDTQYF,TGTGCCAGCGGTGCGGCTAGCGGGAGAAGCACAGATACGCAGTATTTT
TRBJ1-2,TRBV7-2,TRBD1,.,CASSFDRGGYGYTF,TGTGCCAGCAGCTTCGACAGGGGAGGATATGGCTACACCTTC
TRBJ1-6,TRBV7-9,.,.,CASSLGAGKNSPLHF,TGTGCCAGCAGCTTAGGTGCAGGGAAAAATTCACCCCTCCACTTT
TRBJ2-1,TRBV7-9,TRBD2,.,CASSSGTSGSYNEQFF,TGTGCCAGCAGCTCTGGGACTAGCGGGAGTTACAATGAGCAGTTCTTC
TRBJ1-2,TRBV4-1,TRBD1,.,CASSQVGQGGRGYTF,TGCGCCAGCAGCCAAGTAGGGCAGGGGGGCCGTGGCTACACCTTC
TRBJ1-5,TRBV6-6,.,few,CASRPHGYQPQHF,TGTGCCAGCAGACCGCACGGGTATCAGCCCCAGCATTTT
TRBJ2-2,TRBV27,.,once,CASKIGGNTNTGELFF,TGTGCCAGCAAAATAGGAGGGAATACGAACACCGGGGAGCTGTTTTTT
TRBJ2-3,TRBV29-1,.,few,CSVDSGTAQYF,TGCAGCGTTGATTCGGGGACTGCGCAGTATTTT
TRBJ2-7,TRBV3-1/TRBV3-2,.,.,CASSQVGNEQYF,TGTGCCAGCAGCCAAGTCGGGAACGAGCAGTACTTC
TRBJ1-2,TRBV5-8,TRBD1,.,CASSRGQIYGYTF,TGTGCCAGCAGCCGGGGACAGATTTATGGCTACACCTTC
TRBJ2-7,TRBV5-8,.,.,CASSMGVRGNEQYF,TGTGCCAGCAGCATGGGGGTGAGAGGGAACGAGCAGTACTTC
TRBJ1-5,TRBV18,TRBD1,once,CASSPRTGDFNNQPQHF,TGTGCCAGCTCACCCAGGACAGGGGATTTCAACAATCAGCCCCAGCATTTT
TRBJ1-4,TRBV5-4,.,.,CASSLQSNEKLFF,TGTGCCAGCAGCTTGCAGTCTAATGAAAAACTGTTTTTT
TRBJ1-1,TRBV3-1/TRBV3-2,.,.,CASSQVESGEREAFF,TGTGCCAGCAGCCAAGTTGAATCGGGGGAAAGGGAAGCTTTCTTT
TRBJ2-7,TRBV5-4,.,once,CASSLDDIQGKGQYF,TGTGCCAGCAGCTTGGATGATATCCAGGGAAAAGGGCAGTACTTC
TRBJ2-2,TRBV7-2,.,.,CASSLYLVATGELFF,TGTGCCAGCAGCTTATATCTAGTGGCCACCGGGGAGCTGTTTTTT
TRBJ1-2,TRBV5-1,TRBD1,.,CASSPAQGAANYGYTF,TGCGCCAGCAGCCCCGCACAGGGGGCGGCTAACTATGGCTACACCTTC
TRBJ1-4,TRBV7-2,.,.,CASSLARNEKLFF,TGTGCCAGCAGCTTAGCGCGTAATGAAAAACTGTTTTTT
TRBJ2-1,TRBV18,TRBD2,.,CASSGLAGESEQFF,TGTGCCAGCTCCGGACTAGCGGGAGAGAGTGAGCAGTTCTTC
TRBJ2-2,TRBV7-3,.,.,CASSSAPGELFF,TGTGCCAGCAGCTCAGCGCCCGGGGAGCTGTTTTTT